The entry below describes one TCR beta chain. These data are taken from a study of blood T cell repertoires in COVID-19. The wider study: The United States, Italy and Spain provided the acute and convalescent COVID-19 samples. The cDNA or gDNA used as material had been derived from T cells, B-cell-depleted T cells, or PBMCs.

The CDR3 has 16 residues. V gave up 0 bases and J gave up 0 bases, with 9 bases separating them. Per the germline V gene, CDR1 is MNHNS and CDR2 is SASEGT. Methods used by the authors: The assay estimated nucleated cells by amplifying reference gene primers. The data were produced by immunoSEQ multiplex PCR, yet TCRdb's version contains in-frame clones alone and is incomplete. D and trimming were read from the DNA, whereas the V and J calls and clone size are those reported in that table. The sample contains 45,000 to 50,000 clones, around 80% of which appear only once. The V call is TRBV6-1, the J call TRBJ1-3; D is ambiguous. The specimen sequenced was peripheral blood. This sequence originates from a man older than 75 in a cohort sampled during active COVID-19. CDR3 bases: TGTGCCAGCAGTGAAGCGCCTACGAGCTCTGGAAACACCATATATTTT. Amino acid sequence: CASSEAPTSSGNTIYF.